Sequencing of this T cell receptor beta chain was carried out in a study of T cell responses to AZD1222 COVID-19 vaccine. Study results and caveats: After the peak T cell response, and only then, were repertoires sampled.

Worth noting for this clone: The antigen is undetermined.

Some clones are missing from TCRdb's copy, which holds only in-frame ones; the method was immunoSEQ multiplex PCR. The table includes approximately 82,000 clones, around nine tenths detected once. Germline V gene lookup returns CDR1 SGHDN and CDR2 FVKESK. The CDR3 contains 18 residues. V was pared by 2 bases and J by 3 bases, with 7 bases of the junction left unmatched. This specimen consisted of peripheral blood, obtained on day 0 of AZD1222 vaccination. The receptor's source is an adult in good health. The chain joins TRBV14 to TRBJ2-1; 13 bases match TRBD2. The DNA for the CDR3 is TGTGCCAGCAGCCAACCGACTAGCGGGGGGAGTTTCTACAATGAGCAGTTCTTC. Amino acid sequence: CASSQPTSGGSFYNEQFF.